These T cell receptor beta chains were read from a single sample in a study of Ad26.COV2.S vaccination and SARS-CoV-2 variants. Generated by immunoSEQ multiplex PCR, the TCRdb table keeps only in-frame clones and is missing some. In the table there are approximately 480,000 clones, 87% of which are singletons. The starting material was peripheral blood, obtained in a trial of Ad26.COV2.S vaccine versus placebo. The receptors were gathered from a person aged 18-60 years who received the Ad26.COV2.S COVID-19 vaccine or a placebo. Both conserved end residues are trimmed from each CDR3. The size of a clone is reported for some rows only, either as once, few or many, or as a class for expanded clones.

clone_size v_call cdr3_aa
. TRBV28 ASSPGGAGANVLT
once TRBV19 ASSQTRGTGGYGYT
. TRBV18 ASSRKERGLGTEAF
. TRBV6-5 ASSYSGQSNQPQH
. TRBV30 ACLPVRTGVLNTEAF
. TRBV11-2 ASSLDRGNFYEQY
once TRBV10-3 AISGWQGEGNTIY
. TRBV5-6 ASSLGWGADTQY
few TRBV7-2 ASSLAGDWYSYEQY
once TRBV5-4 ASSPPGKLQY
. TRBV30 AWSVLAGEGGQY
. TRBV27 ASRPLGGNTIY
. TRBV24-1 ATSVEGGTDTQY
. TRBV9 ASSATDRYNEKLF
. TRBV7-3 ASSLSGNSPLH
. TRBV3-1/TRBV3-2 ASSQVSRNEQF
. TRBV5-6 ASSLAGAWNEQY
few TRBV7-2 ASSLGGQGGDGYT
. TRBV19 ASSRSARGNEQF
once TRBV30 AWSLGHGLFNEQF
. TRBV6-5 ASRSDYSGNTIY
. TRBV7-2 ASSLEGGGYEQY
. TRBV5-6 ASSPTVGTTRGNTIY
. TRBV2 ASSLRLVAADTQY